These 26 T cell receptor beta chains came from one sample sequenced in a study of T-cell reconstitution after alpha-beta-depleted transplantation in children. The TCRbeta library incorporated unique molecular identifiers. Each CDR3 protein gets one entry after TCRdb re-called the PCR reads with MiXCR. The sample shows 250,000 to 350,000 distinct CDR3 sequences, about 10% of them seen only once. This specimen consisted of PBMCs from the stem cell graft donor, obtained from the stem cell graft. The source of these receptors is a human donor who donated a stem cell graft to a child with SCID.

The chain couples TRBV15 to TRBJ2-7; D remains unclear. V lost 0 bases, J lost 0 bases, and 9 bases lay in between. The germline V gene has CDR1 LNHNV and CDR2 YYDKDF (reference sequence). This CDR3 comprises 15 residues. CDR3 region: CATSRDLGLSYEQYF. Written as DNA, the CDR3 is TGTGCCACCAGCAGAGATTTAGGTCTCTCCTACGAGCAGTACTTC.

This clonotype was seen a handful of times. This chain links TRBV6-5 with TRBJ2-3; either TRBD1 or TRBD2 may supply D (5 bases each). V gave up 5 bases and J gave up 0 bases, with 12 bases separating them. The germline CDR1 and CDR2 sequences are MNHEY and SVGAGI. The CDR3 is 15 residues long. CDR3 in DNA: TGTGCCAGCAGTCACCTCGGGGCTAGCACAGATACGCAGTATTTT. Encoded protein: CASSHLGASTDTQYF.

This clonotype turned up a few times. The chain couples TRBV13 to TRBJ1-6, with D perhaps matching TRBD1 (5 bases). This CDR3 comprises 16 residues. The germline V gene encodes CDR1 PRHDT and CDR2 FYEKMQ (reference sequence). Between the trimmed V and J ends, which lost 6 bases and 8 bases, there was a span of 20 bases. The CDR3 sequence is CASRRNGAPPDSPLHF. The CDR3, as DNA: TGTGCCAGCAGGCGAAACGGGGCCCCTCCGGATTCACCCCTCCACTTT.

The V and J genes are TRBV12-3 or TRBV12-4 and TRBJ1-2; no firm D call. The CDR3 spans 11 residues. V lost 6 bases and J 8 bases, leaving 10 bases between the germline ends. The DNA of the CDR3 is TGTGCCAGCAGGTCGGGCATGGGCTACACCTTC. Translated, it gives CASRSGMGYTF.

The chain is built from TRBV5-6 and TRBJ2-7; 7 bases agree with TRBD2. After removal of 2 bases from V and 5 bases from J, the junction contained 10 bases not matched to a gene. This CDR3 is 15 amino acids long. CDR1 SGHDT and CDR2 YYEEEE come from the germline V gene. The CDR3 coding sequence is TGTGCCAGCAGCTTTCGAACGGGGGGAAGCGACGAGCAGTACTTC. Translated: CASSFRTGGSDEQYF.

A single count supports this clonotype. This sequence may be a read error, since a much larger clone differs from it by one base. The J gene is TRBJ1-2, the V gene TRBV12-3 or TRBV12-4; no firm D call. Deletions cut 3 bases from V and 8 bases from J, with 13 bases between. The CDR3 is 13 amino acids. The CDR3 loop is CASSLRALNGYTF. The DNA for the CDR3 is TGTGCCAGCAGTTTGAGGGCCCTCAACGGCTACACCTTC.

This clonotype was counted ten times or more. The V call is TRBV7-9, the J call TRBJ2-3; tentative D call: TRBD2 (6 bases). The CDR3 length is 16 residues. Germline CDR1 reads SEHNR; CDR2 reads FQNEAQ (reference sequence). V was cut by 0 bases and J by 1 base, with 11 bases left in between. CDR3 amino acids: CASSLATPGGTDTQYF. The CDR3 DNA sequence: TGTGCCAGCAGCTTAGCTACCCCGGGGGGCACAGATACGCAGTATTTT.

This clonotype was observed at least ten times. The CDR3 bases are TGCGCCAGCAGCCGGGACGGAAACGAGCAGTACTTC. Amino acid sequence: CASSRDGNEQYF. The chain employs TRBV5-1 and TRBJ2-7; TRBD1 or TRBD2 may be the D gene (5 bases each). Germline CDR1 SGHRS, CDR2 YFSETQ. The CDR3 is 12 residues long. The ends were cut back, 4 bases at V and 5 bases at J, with 10 bases in the middle.

This clonotype has more than one count but fewer than ten. V gene TRBV29-1 combines with J gene TRBJ2-1, with 7 bases matching TRBD1. The CDR3 covers 13 residues. J lost 7 bases, V lost 4 bases, and 7 bases had no gene match. Germline CDR1 is SQVTM and CDR2 is ANQGSEA. The CDR3 here is CSVGLNRGNEQFF. DNA of the CDR3: TGCAGCGTTGGCTTGAACAGGGGAAATGAGCAGTTCTTC.

V is TRBV6-1 and J is TRBJ2-7; tentative D call: TRBD2 (6 bases). Germline loops: CDR1 MNHNS, CDR2 SASEGT. The CDR3 extends over 15 amino acids. Trimming removed 1 base at V and 2 bases at J, with 12 bases between. DNA of the CDR3: TGTGCCAGCAGTGAAGAATCGCGGGGCCCCTACGAGCAGTACTTC. As protein: CASSEESRGPYEQYF.

V is TRBV7-9 and J is TRBJ2-1; D is tentatively TRBD1 or TRBD2 (7 bases each). Germline-derived CDR1 and CDR2 are SEHNR and FQNEAQ (reference sequence). This CDR3 has 17 amino acids. V gave up 4 bases and J gave up 0 bases, with 16 bases separating them. The CDR3 here is CASSSPGGQSSYNEQFF. CDR3 nucleotides: TGTGCCAGCAGCTCCCCGGGGGGACAGAGCTCCTACAATGAGCAGTTCTTC.

This chain connects TRBV28 to TRBJ1-5, with D possibly being TRBD1 (5 bases). The CDR3 is 15 amino acids. V was pared by 2 bases and J by 3 bases, with 11 bases between. Looked up from germline, CDR1 is MDHEN and CDR2 is SYDVKM. The DNA of the CDR3 is TGTGCCAGCAGTTTAGATTCGACAGACAATCAGCCCCAGCATTTT. Its translation: CASSLDSTDNQPQHF. The full variable domain, completed using reference TRBV28 and TRBJ1-5, is DVKVTQSSRYLVKRTGEKVFLECVQDMDHENMFWYRQDPGLGLRLIYFSYDVKMKEKGDIPEGYSVSREKKERFSLILESASTNQTSMYLCASSLDSTDNQPQHFGDGTRLSIL.

About this clonotype: It may be a read error: a sequence one base away is much more abundant. The gene calls are TRBV10-1 and TRBJ2-5, with D unclear. Deletions cut 3 bases from V and 5 bases from J, with 13 bases between. Germline-derived CDR1 and CDR2 are WNHNN and SYGVQD (reference sequence). CDR3 size: 14 residues. The CDR3 loop is CASSDCFQRETQYF. In nucleotides, the CDR3 is TGCGCCAGCAGTGATTGTTTCCAGAGGGAGACCCAGTACTTC.

This clonotype was seen repeatedly, ten times or more. The chain carries TRBV10-3 and TRBJ2-3; the D is unclear. CDR1 and CDR2 from the germline V gene are ENHRY and SYGVKD. Trimming stripped 5 bases from V and 5 bases from J, with 11 bases between. The CDR3 spans 13 residues. The CDR3 sequence is CAISLDFRDTQYF. Written as DNA, the CDR3 is TGTGCCATCAGTCTAGACTTCAGAGATACGCAGTATTTT.

In its sample, this clonotype was seen many times. The chain employs TRBV14 and TRBJ2-7; 11 nucleotides line up with TRBD1. Germline V CDR1 and CDR2: SGHDN, FVKESK. Trimming removed 0 bases from V and 3 bases from J; junction bases left unmatched: 4. CDR3 length equals 16 residues. CDR3 nucleotide sequence: TGTGCCAGCAGCCAAGAGGGGGGACAGGGGGGCTACGAGCAGTACTTC. Its translation is CASSQEGGQGGYEQYF.

This clonotype was detected only a few times. The gene calls are TRBV6-1 and TRBJ2-1; TRBD2 aligns across 15 bases. This CDR3 region has 14 residues. Germline CDR1 and CDR2: MNHNS and SASEGT. The trim removed 6 bases at V and 9 bases at J, leaving 3 bases unmatched. CDR3 in DNA: TGTGCCAGCAGCAGGACTAGCGGGGGGGGTGAGCAGTTCTTC. Its translation: CASSRTSGGGEQFF.

This chain joins TRBV12-3 or TRBV12-4 and TRBJ2-7; D is ambiguous. This CDR3 is built from 12 residues. V gave up 7 bases and J gave up 3 bases, with 10 bases separating them. CDR3 region: CASNGIGYEQYF. The CDR3 DNA sequence: TGTGCCAGCAATGGTATCGGCTACGAGCAGTACTTC.

The V call is TRBV20-1, the J call TRBJ2-4; tentatively, D is TRBD2 (6 bases). CDR1 DFQATT and CDR2 SNEGSKA come from the germline V gene (reference sequence). This CDR3 has 15 amino acids. The germline V and J ends were trimmed by 7 bases and 1 base, with 17 bases remaining between them. In DNA, the CDR3 is TGCAGTGTTAACCCCGGGGGTGAGGCCAAAAACATTCAGTACTTC. Its protein product is CSVNPGGEAKNIQYF.

This clonotype was seen more than once but under ten times. The chain combines TRBV2 with TRBJ1-2; perhaps TRBD1 as D (5 bases). Trimming removed 11 bases from V and 4 bases from J, with 11 bases in between. Germline CDR1 is SNHLY and CDR2 is FYNNEI. This CDR3 has 11 amino acids. The CDR3 DNA reads as TGTGCCGACCGGGGGGGCTATGGCTACACCTTC. Its protein is CADRGGYGYTF.

The gene calls are TRBV12-3 or TRBV12-4 and TRBJ1-5, with D possibly matching TRBD1 (6 bases). With 1 base removed from V and 5 bases from J, the gap between germline ends came to 12 bases. The CDR3 has 15 amino acids. The CDR3 DNA sequence: TGTGCCAGCAGTTTAGGTCAGGGGCTGGATCAGCCCCAGCATTTT. It codes for CASSLGQGLDQPQHF.

This clonotype was detected only a few times. The chain is built from TRBV7-8 and TRBJ2-7, with D unclear. Germline lookup yields CDR1 SGHVS and CDR2 FQNEAQ. The CDR3 runs to 14 residues. V was cut by 1 base and J by 2 bases, with 9 bases left in between. CDR3 residues: CASSLEGMTYEQYF. Here the CDR3 DNA reads TGTGCCAGCAGCTTAGAAGGGATGACCTACGAGCAGTACTTC. Full variable domain (remainder filled in from reference TRBV7-8 and TRBJ2-7): GAGVSQSPRYKVAKRGQDVALRCDPISGHVSLFWYQQALGQGPEFLTYFQNEAQLDKSGLPSDRFFAERPEGSVSTLKIQRTQQEDSAVYLCASSLEGMTYEQYFGPGTRLTVT.

V and J are TRBV10-3 and TRBJ2-7, with D possibly called TRBD1 or TRBD2 (6 bases each). Germline CDR1 and CDR2: ENHRY and SYGVKD. CDR3 length: 14 amino acids. V was pared by 0 bases and J by 2 bases, with 8 bases between. The chain's CDR3 is CAISESGGTYEQYF. The CDR3 DNA reads as TGTGCCATCAGTGAGTCAGGGGGGACCTACGAGCAGTACTTC.

This clonotype was counted between two and nine times. The gene calls are TRBV5-1 and TRBJ1-4; TRBD1 might be the D (5 bases). V lost 0 bases to trimming and J lost 0 bases, with 9 bases between them. This CDR3 has 16 residues. Germline values: CDR1 SGHRS, CDR2 YFSETQ. The CDR3 nucleotides are TGCGCCAGCAGCTTGGTGGGGCAGGCAACTAATGAAAAACTGTTTTTT. Translated: CASSLVGQATNEKLFF.

There are many counts of this clonotype. The chain is built from TRBV5-1 and TRBJ2-7; TRBD1 matches at 8 bases. The V and J ends lost 0 bases and 2 bases, in that order; junction bases with no gene match: 4. This CDR3 region has 15 residues. Germline values: CDR1 SGHRS, CDR2 YFSETQ. The CDR3 DNA is TGCGCCAGCAGCTTGGAGCAGGGGGCCCCCTACGAGCAGTACTTC. Translating gives CASSLEQGAPYEQYF.

This clonotype was observed a handful of times. The J gene is TRBJ1-6, the V gene TRBV7-2; 9 bases fit TRBD1. Germline loops: CDR1 SGHTA, CDR2 FQGNSA. The CDR3 runs 14 residues. V dropped 5 bases and J dropped 10; count of bases not matched to a gene: 6. The CDR3 DNA reads as TGTGCCAGCAGCATGGACAGGGGTTGGTCACCCCTCCACTTT. This gives the protein CASSMDRGWSPLHF.

This clonotype was recorded many times. J is TRBJ1-2 and V is TRBV12-3 or TRBV12-4; TRBD1 agrees at 7 bases. The CDR3 consists of 14 residues. J lost 4 bases, V lost 5 bases, and 7 bases had no gene match. This CDR3 is CASSRGQVSYGYTF. Written as DNA, the CDR3 is TGTGCCAGCAGTCGCGGACAGGTCTCCTATGGCTACACCTTC.